The source of this T cell receptor (beta chain) is a study of siplizumab effects on memory and regulatory T cells. V lost 8 bases to trimming and J lost 5 bases, with 18 bases between them. CDR3 length: 14 amino acids. Germline CDR1 SEHNR, CDR2 FQNEAQ (reference sequence). As for this clone: As yet, its antigen is unknown.

Libraries were prepared by immunoSEQ multiplex PCR; TCRdb keeps only in-frame clonotypes and omits some of them. The sample lists some 80,000 clones, over 90% seen once, with less than 20% in the top ten. Study results and limitations: The study found that siplizumab significantly reduced alloreactive sequences traceable to unstimulated CD4+ memory cells. Mean Treg-derived proportions of mappable alloreactive CD4+ clones were 55% to 75% for siplizumab and roughly 27% for controls. The alloreactive clones that mapped to unstimulated subsets made up only a minor fraction. Naive T cells seemed more diverse than memory cells; they also seemed major alloresponse contributors.

The source of this sequence is a human donor in good health. Sequenced sample: CD8+ T cells sorted from blood. J is TRBJ2-5 and V is TRBV7-9; the D gene is possibly TRBD1 (6 bases). The CDR3 is CASPPLGARETQYF. The CDR3 DNA reads TGTGCCAGCCCCCCTCTGGGGGCGCGTGAGACCCAGTACTTC.